The rows below give T cell receptor beta chains drawn from one sample of a study of cytomegalovirus exposure and HLA in healthy donors. Repertoires were generated with immunoSEQ multiplex PCR, while TCRdb's copy carries only in-frame clones and drops some. The sample includes tens of thousands of clones. Sequenced material: PBMCs. These receptors were taken from a man in his 60s in good health and CMV-seropositive. CDR3s include the opening cysteine and the closing phenylalanine or tryptophan. Each record gives: D gene, V gene, J gene, CDR3 DNA, CDR3 protein. The D gene is left open where the match is weak.

>NA|TRBV4-2|TRBJ2-7
TGTGCCAGCAGCCAAGTAGTAGGCGCCAGCGCCTACGAGCAGTACTTC
CASSQVVGASAYEQYF
>NA|TRBV10-3|TRBJ2-7
TGTGCCATCAGTGTGGGAGAAACGAAGTACTTC
CAISVGETKYF
>NA|TRBV19|TRBJ2-2
TGTGCCAGTAGTATCGGGTTGGGGGGGCGCGGCACCGGGGAGCTGTTTTTT
CASSIGLGGRGTGELFF
>TRBD2|TRBV4-1|TRBJ2-1
TGCGCCAGCAGCCAGAATAGCGGGAGTCTTATGGAGCAGTTCTTC
CASSQNSGSLMEQFF
>TRBD1|TRBV9|TRBJ2-4
TGTGCCAGCAGCCTGCGGACAGGGGGCCAAAACATTCAGTACTTC
CASSLRTGGQNIQYF
>NA|TRBV5-1|TRBJ2-5
TGCGCCAGCAGCCTCCGACTTGAAGAGACCCAGTACTTC
CASSLRLEETQYF
>NA|TRBV7-9|TRBJ2-7
TGTGCCAGCAGCTTAGTACAGCTCTCCGAGCAGTACTTC
CASSLVQLSEQYF
>TRBD1|TRBV7-6|TRBJ1-2
TGTGCCAGCAGCTTAAGTCCTCAGGGGGCGCGTGGCTACACCTTC
CASSLSPQGARGYTF
>NA|TRBV29-1|TRBJ2-7
TGCAGCGTTAAAGGAGGCAGGGAGGCCGACGAGCAGTACTTC
CSVKGGREADEQYF
>NA|TRBV7-8|TRBJ2-2
TGTGCCAGCAACCCCCGAGAGACGAACACCGGGGAGCTGTTTTTT
CASNPRETNTGELFF
>NA|TRBV23-1|TRBJ2-7
TGCGCCAGCAGTCAATGGACACTCTACGAGCAGTACTTC
CASSQWTLYEQYF
>NA|TRBV11-2|TRBJ2-7
TGTGCCAGCAGCTTACCCGGGGGAACCTACGAGCAGTACTTC
CASSLPGGTYEQYF
>NA|TRBV7-9|TRBJ1-2
TGTGCCAGCAGCGAAAATGAGGTCTATGGCTACACCTTC
CASSENEVYGYTF
>TRBD1|TRBV5-1|TRBJ1-2
TGCGCCAGCAGCTGGACAGGGGGCGACTATGGCTACACCTTC
CASSWTGGDYGYTF
>NA|TRBV6-1|TRBJ1-3
TGTGCCAGCAGTGAAGACAGGTATTACTCTGGAAACACCATATATTTT
CASSEDRYYSGNTIYF
>TRBD1|TRBV2|TRBJ1-4
TGTGCCAGCAGCGCGACAGGGGTTAATGAAAAACTGTTTTTT
CASSATGVNEKLFF
>NA|TRBV6-1|TRBJ1-2
TGTGCCAGCAGTGAAGGGGGAGCCACCCCATATGGCTACACCTTC
CASSEGGATPYGYTF
>NA|TRBV29-1|TRBJ1-1
TGCAGCGTTTGGACAGCGTCCGATGGCACTGAAGCTTTCTTT
CSVWTASDGTEAFF
>TRBD1|TRBV18|TRBJ2-2
TGTGCCAGCTCAGCACGACAGGGCTCCACCGGGGAGCTGTTTTTT
CASSARQGSTGELFF
>NA|TRBV6-1|TRBJ1-2
TGTGCCAGCAGTCAAACCGTTAAGCAAGTCTACACCTTC
CASSQTVKQVYTF
>NA|TRBV27|TRBJ2-2
TGTGCCAGCAGTTTTTACACCAACACCGGGGAGCTGTTTTTT
CASSFYTNTGELFF
>TRBD1|TRBV30|TRBJ1-2
TGTGCCTGGACCATGACAGGGGGCGCCACCTTC
CAWTMTGGATF
>NA|TRBV7-9|TRBJ2-2
TGTGCCAGTCAGGGATACACCGGGGAGCTGTTTTTT
CASQGYTGELFF
>TRBD2|TRBV29-1|TRBJ2-1
TGCAGCGTTTCTATAATTCCTAGCGGGTACTACAATGAGCAGTTCTTC
CSVSIIPSGYYNEQFF
>TRBD1|TRBV4-1|TRBJ1-2
TGCGCCAGCAGCCAAAGATTCGGGACAGGGACCAGCTATGGCTACACCTTC
CASSQRFGTGTSYGYTF
>NA|TRBV6-6|TRBJ1-4
TGTGCCAGCAGTTACTGGTCAGGGGTGGGGAATGAAAAACTGTTTTTT
CASSYWSGVGNEKLFF
>TRBD1|TRBV7-9|TRBJ1-2
TGTGCCAGCAGCCCAGGGCGGGACAGGGTTCATTATGGCTACACCTTC
CASSPGRDRVHYGYTF
>NA|TRBV28|TRBJ2-7
TGTGCCAGCTCCTTAGAAGACTCCTCCTACGAGCAGTACTTC
CASSLEDSSYEQYF
>TRBD1|TRBV29-1|TRBJ1-2
TGCAGCGTTGTGTTTGGGGGACAGTACCAAATAGCTAACTATGGCTACACCTTC
CSVVFGGQYQIANYGYTF
>TRBD2|TRBV5-1|TRBJ2-7
TGCGCCAGCAGCTTGAGACTAGCGGGAGGAGACGAGCAGTACTTC
CASSLRLAGGDEQYF
>TRBD2|TRBV5-1|TRBJ2-7
TGCGCCAGCAGCTTGGTCAGCGGGAGCTACGAGCAGTACTTC
CASSLVSGSYEQYF
>NA|TRBV10-2|TRBJ2-1
TGCGCCAGCAGCGGGATAGTTTTTGAGCAGTTCTTC
CASSGIVFEQFF
>TRBD2|TRBV6-1|TRBJ2-1
TGTGCCAGCAGTGTGACTAGCGGGGGGATCCATGAGCAGTTCTTC
CASSVTSGGIHEQFF
>TRBD1|TRBV27|TRBJ1-4
TGTGCCAGCAGTGGGGGGACAGGCTACTTAGGTAAACTGTTTTTT
CASSGGTGYLGKLFF
>NA|TRBV14|TRBJ2-6
TGTGCCAGCAGCCGGGGGGGCGGACAGGGCCCAGGAGGGGCCAACGTCCTGACTTTC
CASSRGGGQGPGGANVLTF
>TRBD2|TRBV18|TRBJ2-1
TGTGCCAGCTCAGCTTCCGGGACTAGCGGCAGAGGTCACAATGAGCAGTTCTTC
CASSASGTSGRGHNEQFF
>TRBD2|TRBV5-1|TRBJ2-3
TGCGCCAGCAGCTTGGCGCTAGCGGGAGCAGATACGCAGTATTTT
CASSLALAGADTQYF
>TRBD2|TRBV30|TRBJ2-1
TGTGCCTGGAGACTAGCGGGAAGGGACAATGAGCAGTTCTTC
CAWRLAGRDNEQFF
>NA|TRBV5-4|TRBJ1-5
TGTGCCAGCAGTCCGGAGAGGTCAGAGCCCCAGCATTTT
CASSPERSEPQHF
>TRBD2|TRBV7-9|TRBJ2-1
TGTGCCAGCAGCCCTTTAGGGGAGGGGTACAATGAGCAGTTCTTC
CASSPLGEGYNEQFF
>TRBD1|TRBV9|TRBJ1-4
TGTGCCAGCAGCGAAGGGACAGGGGACGAAAAACTGTTTTTT
CASSEGTGDEKLFF
>TRBD1|TRBV18|TRBJ1-1
TGTGCCAGCTCACAGGGGGCAGGAACTGAAGCTTTCTTT
CASSQGAGTEAFF
>TRBD2|TRBV5-4|TRBJ2-3
TGTGCCAGCAGCTTGGGACTAGCGGGAGGGGTAGATACGCAGTATTTT
CASSLGLAGGVDTQYF
>TRBD2|TRBV18|TRBJ2-3
TGTGCCAGCTCACCAGGGAGGGGATCAGATACGCAGTATTTT
CASSPGRGSDTQYF
>NA|TRBV5-1|TRBJ1-1
TGCGCCAGCAGCTTGGACCCGAGCGGGGGCGCTTTCTTT
CASSLDPSGGAFF
>NA|TRBV4-1|TRBJ1-5
TGCGCCAGCAGCCAAGGGATGGGGAGCAAAGGAGTTCAGCCCCAGCATTTT
CASSQGMGSKGVQPQHF
>NA|TRBV7-2|TRBJ2-7
TGTGCCAGCAGCCCAAGGAGGAACCCCTACGAGCAGTACTTC
CASSPRRNPYEQYF
>NA|TRBV27|TRBJ2-7
TGTGCCAGCAGTTCTCTAGCGCGCTACGAGCAGTACTTC
CASSSLARYEQYF
>NA|TRBV4-1|TRBJ2-7
TGCGCCAGCAGCCCGTGGGGGCTCCCCTCCTACGAGCAGTACTTC
CASSPWGLPSYEQYF
>NA|TRBV27|TRBJ1-5
TGTGCCAGCAGTTTATTCGGGGAAAGGAATCAGCCCCAGCATTTT
CASSLFGERNQPQHF
>NA|TRBV4-2|TRBJ1-5
TGTGCCAGCAGCCAAGTTGACGTGAGAGGTCAGCCCCAGCATTTT
CASSQVDVRGQPQHF
>TRBD1|TRBV29-1|TRBJ2-7
TGCAGCGTTGACCTGACAGGGAATGAATCCGAGCAGTACTTC
CSVDLTGNESEQYF
>NA|TRBV28|TRBJ2-2
TGTGCCAGCAGTTTCGCGAACACCGGGGAGCTGTTTTTT
CASSFANTGELFF
>NA|TRBV30|TRBJ1-2
TGTGCCTGGAGTGTACAGGGAGGGGACTATGGCTACACCTTC
CAWSVQGGDYGYTF
>NA|TRBV29-1|TRBJ2-6
TGCAGCGTTGAACAACAGAACTCTGGGGCCAACGTCCTGACTTTC
CSVEQQNSGANVLTF